These T cell receptor beta chains were read from a single sample in a study of Graves' ophthalmopathy and Graves' hyperthyroidism. TCRdb re-called the multiplex PCR reads with MiXCR, one entry per CDR3 protein. The sample has about 740,000 distinct CDR3 sequences; approximately 40% are singletons. Material for sequencing was peripheral blood. The source of these receptors is an adult man with Graves' ophthalmopathy. Each CDR3 is given with its conserved first and last residue. The order of the fields is J gene, D gene, clone size, V gene, CDR3 DNA, CDR3 protein. D genes are given only for firm matches. Only some rows state a clone size, as once, few, many or a class for expanded clones.

>TRBJ2-5|.|.|TRBV2
TGTGCCAGCAGTGAAGCGGTAGGCAGACAAGAGACCCAGTACTTC
CASSEAVGRQETQYF
>TRBJ1-5|.|.|TRBV7-9
TGTGCCAGCAGCTTAGGCACAGGGCAAGAGACCCAGCATTTT
CASSLGTGQETQHF
>TRBJ2-7|.|.|TRBV7-3
TGTGCCAGCAGCTTAAAACCAGGGGTCGGCTACGAGCAGTACTTC
CASSLKPGVGYEQYF
>TRBJ1-4|TRBD1|many|TRBV29-1
TGCAGCGCGACACAGGGGGCTGAAGAAAAACTGTTTTTT
CSATQGAEEKLFF
>TRBJ2-7|TRBD1|few|TRBV9
TGTGCCAGCAGCGCGACAGGGGCCTATGCTTGGGAGCAGTACTTC
CASSATGAYAWEQYF
>TRBJ1-1|TRBD1|many|TRBV24-1
TGTGCCACCAGACAGGGGGCCAACACTGAAGCTTTCTTT
CATRQGANTEAFF
>TRBJ1-6|.|many|TRBV20-1
TGCAGTGCTAGTTTGGGCAGAGAGACCCACTTT
CSASLGRETHF
>TRBJ2-5|.|.|TRBV29-1
TGCAGCGTTGAATCGCAGTACTTC
CSVESQYF
>TRBJ2-2|TRBD1|.|TRBV7-2
TGCGCCAGCAGCCGAGAATCGGGACAGGCGAACACCGGGGAGCTGTTTTTT
CASSRESGQANTGELFF
>TRBJ2-7|.|.|TRBV2
TGTGCCAGCCTTGAGCGGGACGAGCAGTACTTC
CASLERDEQYF
>TRBJ1-2|.|.|TRBV5-6
TGTGCCAGCAGCTTCATGTCCGGGTTTTATGGCTACACCTTC
CASSFMSGFYGYTF
>TRBJ1-2|TRBD1|.|TRBV10-3
TGTGCCAGCAGTCGCGCCGGACAGGGACGAGATGGCTACACCTTC
CASSRAGQGRDGYTF
>TRBJ1-6|TRBD1|few|TRBV9
TGTGCCAGCAGCTCCCGACAGGGGGTATGGTCACCCCTCCACTTT
CASSSRQGVWSPLHF
>TRBJ2-5|.|many|TRBV7-2
TGCGCCAGCAGCCAAGGGACGGACCAAGAGACCCAGTACTTC
CASSQGTDQETQYF
>TRBJ1-2|.|many|TRBV20-1
TGCAGTGCTAGAAGTTCCAGGGACTATGGCTACACCTTC
CSARSSRDYGYTF
>TRBJ1-2|TRBD1|.|TRBV16
TGTGCCAGCAGCCAATCCAGGACAGGGGCACGTCCTGACTATGGCTACACCTTC
CASSQSRTGARPDYGYTF
>TRBJ1-5|.|.|TRBV10-2
TGCGCCAGCAGTGAGTCCGACGGCCGGAATCAGCCCCAGCATTTT
CASSESDGRNQPQHF
>TRBJ1-2|.|few|TRBV6-1
TGTGCCAGCAGTGCTGGTCAACCCTATGGCTACACCTTC
CASSAGQPYGYTF
>TRBJ1-2|.|few|TRBV7-9
TGTGCCAGCAGCTTAGTTGGGGAGTACTATGGCTACACCTTC
CASSLVGEYYGYTF
>TRBJ1-2|.|.|TRBV20-1
TGCAGTGCTAGAAACCCCGACTGGACAGAGACTCATGGTGGCTACACCTTC
CSARNPDWTETHGGYTF
>TRBJ1-5|TRBD1|.|TRBV7-6
TGTGCCAGCAGCTTCGGGACAGGGGTCGTCCAGCCCCAGCATTTT
CASSFGTGVVQPQHF
>TRBJ1-2|.|.|TRBV25-1
TGTGCCAGCAGTGAACCTCGGACGGACGCCAACTATGGCTACACCTTC
CASSEPRTDANYGYTF
>TRBJ1-5|TRBD1|many|TRBV24-1
TGTGCCACCAGTGATCCGGGGACAGGTAATCAGCCCCAGCATTTT
CATSDPGTGNQPQHF
>TRBJ2-2|.|.|TRBV11-1
TGTGCCAGCAGCCAAAGACGGCGGGGGAACACCGGGGAGCTGTTTTTT
CASSQRRRGNTGELFF
>TRBJ2-7|.|few|TRBV9
TGTGCCAGCAGCCGCCAGACAGACTACGAGCAGTACTTC
CASSRQTDYEQYF
>TRBJ1-6|.|few|TRBV14
TGTGCCAGCAGCCGCCGGGTTCCTTATAATTCACCCCTCCACTTT
CASSRRVPYNSPLHF
>TRBJ2-1|TRBD2|.|TRBV10-3
TGTGCCATCAATACGGGGACTAACAATGAGCAGTTCTTC
CAINTGTNNEQFF
>TRBJ1-4|TRBD1|.|TRBV6-5
TGTGCCAGCAGGACAGGGAATTCCAATGAAAAACTGTTTTTT
CASRTGNSNEKLFF
>TRBJ2-5|.|many|TRBV5-1
TGCGCCAGCAGCCCGACACCTCAAGAGACCCAGTACTTC
CASSPTPQETQYF
>TRBJ2-5|.|many|TRBV20-1
TGCAGTGCAATCGGACAAGAAGAGACCCAGTACTTC
CSAIGQEETQYF
>TRBJ1-4|.|many|TRBV2
TGTGCCAGCAATCCAAGGGATCGAACTAATGAAAAACTGTTTTTT
CASNPRDRTNEKLFF
>TRBJ2-5|TRBD1|few|TRBV20-1
TGCAGTGCTTTCCGCCGACAGGGCGGGGAGACCCAGTACTTC
CSAFRRQGGETQYF
>TRBJ2-3|TRBD2|.|TRBV20-1
TGCAGTGCTCGGCGGGGAGCGGGGCTCACAGATACGCAGTATTTT
CSARRGAGLTDTQYF
>TRBJ2-1|.|.|TRBV10-3
TGTGCCATCGGGAACCGGGACACGAACAATGAGCAGTTCTTC
CAIGNRDTNNEQFF
>TRBJ2-5|.|.|TRBV7-9
TGTGCCAGCAGCTTGGGGGCGAGTCCCCAAGAGACCCAGTACTTC
CASSLGASPQETQYF
>TRBJ2-5|.|few|TRBV11-2
TGTGCCAGCAGCTTAGTAGGGCTGGAGACCCAGTACTTC
CASSLVGLETQYF
>TRBJ1-1|.|few|TRBV6-5
TGTGCCAGCAGAACGACAGAACGGAACACTGAAGCTTTCTTT
CASRTTERNTEAFF